These 27 T cell receptor beta chains share one sample of origin, sequenced in a study of T-cell reconstitution after alpha-beta-depleted transplantation in children. Regarding the study as a whole: A year post-transplant, T-cell counts and diversity derived mostly from newly produced T cells.

Their antigens remain unidentified. As it was prepared, the TCRbeta library received unique molecular identifiers. TCRdb re-analysed the PCR reads in MiXCR, keeping a single row per CDR3 protein. The sample consists of some 300,000 distinct CDR3 sequences, almost 8% of them appearing once. The sample consisted of peripheral blood, taken 360 days after TCRalphabeta/CD19-depleted stem cell transplant. The receptors come from a female patient aged 2-15 years who had a stem cell transplant for Fanconi anemia, so the T cells may come from the graft donor.

This chain links TRBV20-1 with TRBJ1-2; 7 bases line up with TRBD1. Germline CDR1 is DFQATT and CDR2 is SNEGSKA (reference sequence). V lost 0 bases, J lost 6 bases, and 19 bases stayed unmatched. The CDR3 is made up of 18 amino acids. The CDR3 DNA reads as TGCAGTGCTAGAGATCAACGACAGGGCGTCGACCAGGCGGATGGCTACACCTTC. Protein: CSARDQRQGVDQADGYTF.

This clonotype was detected only a few times. The chain combines TRBV6-2 or TRBV6-3 with TRBJ2-1; a weak D match, TRBD2 (6 bases). V lost 2 bases, J lost 12 bases, and 23 bases lay in between. This CDR3 is 16 amino acids long. The germline V gene encodes CDR1 MNHEY and CDR2 SVGEGT. The CDR3 protein is CASSYTTQPDYQLQFF. The CDR3, as DNA: TGTGCCAGCAGTTACACCACCCAGCCGGACTATCAGCTGCAGTTCTTC.

The chain uses TRBV24-1 and TRBJ2-1; D unclear. CDR1 KGHDR and CDR2 SFDVKD come from the germline V gene. The CDR3 loop spans 14 amino acids. The ends were cut back, 0 bases at V and 0 bases at J, with 2 bases in the middle. Here the CDR3 reads CATSDLHSYNEQFF. CDR3 nucleotide sequence: TGTGCCACCAGTGATTTGCACTCCTACAATGAGCAGTTCTTC.

This clonotype was seen ten or more times. The chain carries TRBV5-1 and TRBJ2-1; D is uncertain. CDR1 and CDR2 from the germline V gene are SGHRS and YFSETQ. Trimming took 0 bases from V and 10 from J, leaving 11 bases between them. The CDR3 sequence is 13 residues long. CDR3 sequence (DNA): TGCGCCAGCAGCTTGGCGTCTGGACGGGAGCAGTTCTTC. It codes for CASSLASGREQFF.

This clonotype has just a few counts. This rearrangement joins TRBV2 to TRBJ1-1; D may be TRBD1 (5 bases). This CDR3 contains 13 residues. V lost 10 bases and J lost 5, with 17 bases in between. The germline CDR1 and CDR2 sequences are SNHLY and FYNNEI. The chain's CDR3 is CAKKQEKRTEAFF. The CDR3 DNA reads TGTGCCAAAAAACAGGAGAAACGAACTGAAGCTTTCTTT.

This clonotype showed up just a few times. This chain joins TRBV18 and TRBJ2-3, with 9 nucleotides matching TRBD2. In germline, CDR1 is KGHSH, CDR2 LQKENI. CDR3 length: 16 residues. J was trimmed by 2 bases and V by 1 base; bases with no gene match: 4. The CDR3 coding sequence is TGTGCCAGCTCACCACAACTAGCGGGCTACACAGATACGCAGTATTTT. Translated, it gives CASSPQLAGYTDTQYF.

There are many counts of this clonotype. V and J are TRBV12-3 or TRBV12-4 and TRBJ1-2; 11 nucleotides align to TRBD1. The junction had 11 bases not matched to a gene; V was cut back by 3 bases and J by 14 bases. CDR3 size: 14 residues. The CDR3 is CASSFSTGQGVFTF. The CDR3 bases are TGTGCCAGCAGTTTTAGTACGGGACAGGGGGTGTTTACCTTC.

This clonotype was seen at least ten times. The genes are TRBV12-3 or TRBV12-4 and TRBJ1-2, with 9 bases lining up with TRBD1. The ends lost 3 bases at V and 8 bases at J; junction bases unmatched: 7. CDR3 length: 14 residues. The CDR3 DNA follows: TGTGCCAGCAGTTTTACGGGACAGGGTTACGGCTACACCTTC. Protein: CASSFTGQGYGYTF.

This clonotype was observed many times. The rearrangement uses TRBV30 and TRBJ2-3; D might be TRBD2 (6 bases). Per germline, CDR1 GTSNPN and CDR2 SVGIG (reference sequence). V lost 4 bases and J 3 bases, leaving 14 bases between the germline ends. The CDR3 runs to 14 residues. The DNA of the CDR3 is TGTGCCTGGACTATAGCGGCGGGGACAGATACGCAGTATTTT. Its protein is CAWTIAAGTDTQYF.

This clonotype was observed at least ten times. V is TRBV5-1 and J is TRBJ2-3, with D possibly TRBD2 on 5 matching bases. Per germline, CDR1 SGHRS and CDR2 YFSETQ. Trimming removed 2 bases at V and 5 bases at J, with 12 bases between. The CDR3 sequence is 14 residues long. The CDR3 DNA is TGCGCCAGCAGCTTCGGGGATTGGGGAGATACGCAGTATTTT. It is translated as CASSFGDWGDTQYF.

This clonotype was observed at least ten times. The J gene is TRBJ1-1, the V gene TRBV29-1; 8 bases fit TRBD1. Trimming cost V 7 bases and J 4 bases; bases outside gene matches: 8. This CDR3 spans 13 amino acids. The germline V gene has CDR1 SQVTM and CDR2 ANQGSEA. This chain's CDR3 is CSADRGVGTEAFF. The CDR3 DNA reads as TGCAGCGCCGACAGGGGTGTGGGCACTGAAGCTTTCTTT.

There are many counts of this clonotype. The genes are TRBV15 and TRBJ2-7; weak D call: TRBD1 (5 bases). Germline V gene lookup returns CDR1 LNHNV and CDR2 YYDKDF (reference sequence). V lost 0 bases and J lost 0, with 15 bases in between. This CDR3 comprises 17 residues. CDR3 sequence reads: CATSRDYSTVSSYEQYF. The CDR3 bases are TGTGCCACCAGCAGAGACTACTCGACAGTGAGCTCCTACGAGCAGTACTTC.

This clonotype was found many times. The rearrangement uses TRBV10-2 and TRBJ2-7; no clear D gene. CDR1 is WSHSY and CDR2 is SAAADI in the germline V gene. The ends were cut back, 3 bases at V and 3 bases at J, with 12 bases in the middle. The CDR3 totals 14 residues. The CDR3 DNA reads TGCGCCAGCAGTGATAACCTGTTGAACTACGAGCAGTACGTC. This sequence encodes CASSDNLLNYEQYV.

Only a few counts were recorded for this clonotype. The chain recombines TRBV11-2 with TRBJ2-5; D is perhaps TRBD2 (6 bases). The CDR3 is 15 amino acids. Trimming took off 0 bases at V and 7 bases at J, with 15 bases between the two ends. CDR1 and CDR2 (germline): SGHAT, FQNNGV. The CDR3 DNA reads as TGTGCCAGCAGCTTAGAGGGACTGGGGGTAGGGACCCAGTACTTC. This gives the protein CASSLEGLGVGTQYF.

The table lists this clonotype with many counts. This chain joins TRBV27 and TRBJ1-2; 7 nucleotides line up with TRBD1. The germline CDR1 and CDR2 sequences are MNHEY and SMNVEV (reference sequence). V trimming: 6 bases; J trimming: 4 bases; junction bases outside the gene matches: 8. The CDR3 sequence is 14 residues long. CDR3 sequence reads: CASRTGSASYGYTF. CDR3 in DNA: TGTGCCAGCAGGACAGGGTCGGCGTCCTATGGCTACACCTTC.

This clonotype was detected many times. The CDR3: CASSLLQGESEAFF. CDR3 sequence (DNA): TGCGCCAGCAGCTTGCTTCAGGGGGAATCTGAAGCTTTCTTT. The chain joins TRBV5-1 to TRBJ1-1; 7 bases are shared with TRBD1. V lost 1 base and J lost 6; bases outside the gene matches: 6. Germline loops: CDR1 SGHRS, CDR2 YFSETQ. This CDR3 is built from 14 residues.

The chain has TRBV18 and TRBJ1-3, with 9 bases matching TRBD1. The CDR3 loop spans 18 amino acids. The germline V gene encodes CDR1 KGHSH and CDR2 LQKENI. V was clipped by 5 bases and J by 0 bases; unmatched bases: 11. The CDR3 DNA reads TGTGCCAGCTCAACAACTCGGACAGGGGTGTCCTCTGGAAACACCATATATTTT. Translated, it gives CASSTTRTGVSSGNTIYF.

This clonotype was picked up many times. The V gene is TRBV20-1, the J gene TRBJ2-3; possibly TRBD1 for D (5 bases). V shed 4 bases and J shed 2 bases, with 10 bases lying between them. Germline CDR1 and CDR2: DFQATT and SNEGSKA (reference sequence). The CDR3 sequence is 13 residues long. The CDR3 loop reads CSAKDKLTDTQYF. CDR3 coding DNA: TGCAGTGCTAAGGACAAACTCACAGATACGCAGTATTTT.

This clonotype was observed at least ten times. This chain joins TRBV9 and TRBJ2-7; 11 nucleotides match TRBD1. Germline values: CDR1 SGDLS, CDR2 YYNGEE. The junction had 7 bases not matched to a gene; V was cut back by 3 bases and J by 5 bases. The CDR3 totals 15 residues. The CDR3 DNA reads as TGTGCCAGCAGCGCCCGGACAGGGGGCCGCGACGAGCAGTACTTC. This sequence encodes CASSARTGGRDEQYF.

This clonotype occurred many times. The chain has TRBV6-2 or TRBV6-3 and TRBJ2-1; D is ambiguous. V was cut by 2 bases and J by 4 bases, with 6 bases left in between. Germline CDR1 and CDR2: MNHEY and SVGEGT. This CDR3 is built from 13 residues. CDR3 nucleotide sequence: TGTGCCAGCAGTTACGGCCTTTACAATGAGCAGTTCTTC. It codes for CASSYGLYNEQFF.

The V gene is TRBV3-1, the J gene TRBJ1-2, with D uncertain. Germline V CDR1 and CDR2: LGHDT, YNNKEL (reference sequence). With 0 bases removed from V and 1 base from J, the gap between germline ends came to 12 bases. The CDR3 consists of 16 residues. The CDR3 spells CASSQEDLTFNYGYTF. The CDR3 nucleotides are TGTGCCAGCAGCCAAGAAGACTTAACCTTTAACTATGGCTACACCTTC.

This clonotype was counted many times. The CDR3 is CATSRDGGNSNQPQHF. The CDR3 DNA follows: TGTGCCACCAGCAGAGATGGCGGGAATAGCAATCAGCCCCAGCATTTT. This rearrangement joins TRBV15 to TRBJ1-5; no definite D call. The CDR3 contains 16 residues. Germline lookup yields CDR1 LNHNV and CDR2 YYDKDF (reference sequence). The V gene lost 0 bases and the J gene lost 0 bases, with 9 bases spanning the gap.

This clonotype was seen many times. J is TRBJ1-1 and V is TRBV4-1, with 9 bases that match TRBD1. Germline CDR1 is MGHRA and CDR2 is YSYEKL. The CDR3 is 16 amino acids. V lost 4 bases to trimming and J lost 4 bases; unmatched junction nucleotides: 10. CDR3 residues: CASSPWTGALSTEAFF. The CDR3 region has the DNA TGCGCCAGCAGCCCCTGGACAGGGGCTCTCTCCACTGAAGCTTTCTTT.

This clonotype showed up many times. The rearrangement links TRBV20-1 to TRBJ1-5; the D gene is possibly TRBD1 (5 bases). Trimming removed 1 base from V and 6 bases from J, with 10 bases in between. The CDR3 has 13 residues. The germline V gene encodes CDR1 DFQATT and CDR2 SNEGSKA (reference sequence). The CDR3 DNA follows: TGCAGTGCTAGAGTAGGGGCCGGTCAGCCCCAGCATTTT. Residues: CSARVGAGQPQHF.

The sample holds a few counts of this clonotype. This sequence joins TRBV28 and TRBJ1-4, with no clear D. V was clipped by 3 bases and J by 2 bases, with 7 bases between them. Germline CDR1 reads MDHEN; CDR2 reads SYDVKM. The CDR3 runs 14 residues. CDR3 protein: CASSFPATNEKLFF. Here the CDR3 DNA reads TGTGCCAGCAGTTTCCCCGCTACTAATGAAAAACTGTTTTTT.

The rearrangement uses TRBV5-1 and TRBJ1-1, with D tentatively TRBD1 (5 bases). Germline-derived CDR1 and CDR2 are SGHRS and YFSETQ. V was trimmed by 0 bases and J by 1 base, leaving 10 bases between them. The CDR3 consists of 15 residues. CDR3 sequence (DNA): TGCGCCAGCAGCTTGGCAGGGTTTGGGAACACTGAAGCTTTCTTT. This sequence encodes CASSLAGFGNTEAFF.

This clonotype was detected many times. The chain links TRBV5-1 to TRBJ2-3; TRBD2 aligns across 10 bases. Trimming at V came to 3 bases and at J to 5 bases, leaving 9 bases not matched to a gene. The CDR3 consists of 16 residues. Germline V CDR1 and CDR2: SGHRS, YFSETQ. This chain's CDR3 is CASSSSSGGALDTQYF. CDR3 DNA sequence: TGCGCCAGCAGCTCGTCGAGCGGGGGGGCCTTAGATACGCAGTATTTT.